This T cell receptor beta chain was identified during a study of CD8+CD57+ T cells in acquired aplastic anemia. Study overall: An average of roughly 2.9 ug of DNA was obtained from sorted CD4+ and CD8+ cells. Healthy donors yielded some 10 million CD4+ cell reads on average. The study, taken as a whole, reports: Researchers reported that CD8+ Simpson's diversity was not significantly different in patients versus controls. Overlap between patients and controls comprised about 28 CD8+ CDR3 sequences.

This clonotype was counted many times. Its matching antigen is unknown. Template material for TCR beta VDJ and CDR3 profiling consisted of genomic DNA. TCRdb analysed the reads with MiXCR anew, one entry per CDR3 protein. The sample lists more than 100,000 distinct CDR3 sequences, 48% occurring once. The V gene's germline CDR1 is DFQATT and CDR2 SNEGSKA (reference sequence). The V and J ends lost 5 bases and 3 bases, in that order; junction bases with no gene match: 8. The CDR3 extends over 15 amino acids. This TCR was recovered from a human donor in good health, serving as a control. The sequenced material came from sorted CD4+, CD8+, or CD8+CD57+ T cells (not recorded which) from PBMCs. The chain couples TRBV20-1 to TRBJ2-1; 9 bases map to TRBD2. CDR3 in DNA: TGCAGTGCTCGTTCAAGCGGGGGGAACTACAATGAGCAGTTCTTC. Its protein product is CSARSSGGNYNEQFF.